The 19 T cell receptor beta chains below all came from one sample that was sequenced in a study of OX40 agonist ivuxolimab in advanced cancers. Repertoires were generated with immunoSEQ multiplex PCR, while TCRdb's copy carries only in-frame clones and drops some. The sample lists some 47,000 clones; 75% to 90% were seen once. The sample was CD4+ or CD8+ T cells sorted from blood, taken in a trial of the OX40 agonist ivuxolimab. Receptors originate from an adult with an advanced solid tumor such as melanoma, head and neck, liver or kidney cancer.

This clone was recorded only once. The chain has TRBV19 and TRBJ2-7, with D hard to call. Germline loops: CDR1 LNHDA, CDR2 SQIVND (reference sequence). Between the trimmed V and J ends, which lost 1 base and 0 bases, there was a span of 7 bases. CDR3 length equals 14 residues. The CDR3 region is CASSIGPNSYEQYF. DNA for the CDR3: TGTGCCAGTAGTATAGGGCCAAACTCCTACGAGCAGTACTTC.

This clone was recorded a few times. The rearrangement uses TRBV7-6 and TRBJ2-2; TRBD2 matches 13 bases. Germline V gene lookup returns CDR1 SGHVS and CDR2 FNYEAQ. The CDR3 is made up of 20 amino acids. V was clipped by 0 bases and J by 0 bases; unmatched bases: 7. In nucleotides, the CDR3 is TGTGCCAGCAGCTTAGCTAACTCGGGACTAGCGGGGTCGAACACCGGGGAGCTGTTTTTT. Translating it yields CASSLANSGLAGSNTGELFF.

CDR3 DNA sequence: TGTGCCAGCTTATCGGGACAGGGAGTCACTGAAGCTTTCTTT. This encodes CASLSGQGVTEAFF. The rearrangement joins TRBV6-5 to TRBJ1-1; 9 bases line up with TRBD1. Germline V gene data show CDR1 as MNHEY and CDR2 as SVGAGI. This CDR3 is 14 amino acids long. V dropped 8 bases and J dropped 4; count of bases not matched to a gene: 8.

This clone was recorded a few times. J is TRBJ1-1 and V is TRBV19; TRBD1 matches 8 bases. CDR1 LNHDA and CDR2 SQIVND come from the germline V gene (reference sequence). There are 12 residues in the CDR3. With 6 bases clipped from V and 8 bases from J, the junction kept 5 bases outside the gene matches. The CDR3, as DNA: TGTGCCAGTAGCCCCCGGGACAGGGAAGCTTTCTTT. Translated: CASSPRDREAFF.

The genes are TRBV7-6 and TRBJ2-5; D possibly corresponds to TRBD2 (6 bases). The germline V and J ends were trimmed by 7 bases and 2 bases, with 11 bases remaining between them. This CDR3 has 13 residues. The germline CDR1 and CDR2 sequences are SGHVS and FNYEAQ. The CDR3 sequence is CASMRDGQETQYF. The DNA of the CDR3 is TGTGCCAGCATGCGGGACGGACAAGAGACCCAGTACTTC.

V gene TRBV5-1 combines with J gene TRBJ1-3; TRBD1 matches 7 bases. Germline V gene sequence: CDR1 SGHRS, CDR2 YFSETQ. The trim removed 4 bases at V and 0 bases at J, leaving 7 bases unmatched. This CDR3 is built from 16 residues. The CDR3 region has the DNA TGCGCCAGCAGCCCAGGACAGGAAATCTCTGGAAACACCATATATTTT. Residues: CASSPGQEISGNTIYF.

The V call is TRBV14, the J call TRBJ2-1; TRBD2 matches at 12 bases. The CDR3 is made up of 15 amino acids. After removal of 0 bases from V and 9 bases from J, the junction contained 3 bases not matched to a gene. The germline gives CDR1 SGHDN, CDR2 FVKESK. CDR3 amino acids: CASSQDLAGGGEQFF. The CDR3 coding sequence is TGTGCCAGCAGCCAAGATCTAGCGGGAGGGGGTGAGCAGTTCTTC.

The J gene is TRBJ2-2, the V gene TRBV7-8; 9 bases line up with TRBD1. V dropped 5 bases and J dropped 7; count of bases not matched to a gene: 5. Germline V gene sequence: CDR1 SGHVS, CDR2 FQNEAQ. The CDR3 sequence is 14 residues long. CDR3 bases: TGTGCCAGCAGCCTCAACAGGGGGCGCGGGGAGCTGTTTTTT. Its translation: CASSLNRGRGELFF.

CDR3 sequence: CASSVGAGDSYEQYF. The CDR3 region has the DNA TGTGCCAGCAGCGTAGGGGCAGGGGATTCCTACGAGCAGTACTTC. This chain links TRBV9 with TRBJ2-7, with a weak D call TRBD1 (6 bases). The CDR3 runs to 15 residues. V lost 0 bases and J lost 1, with 11 bases in between. Looked up from germline, CDR1 is SGDLS and CDR2 is YYNGEE.

This chain connects TRBV5-1 to TRBJ2-3; 7 bases align to TRBD2. CDR1 is SGHRS and CDR2 is YFSETQ in the germline V gene. J was trimmed by 0 bases and V by 4 bases; bases with no gene match: 14. The CDR3 length is 18 residues. CDR3 coding DNA: TGCGCCAGCAGCAGGGGAGGGTTCGGGACCTCTAGCACAGATACGCAGTATTTT. Translating gives CASSRGGFGTSSTDTQYF. Looking up the rest from reference TRBV5-1 and TRBJ2-3 gives the full variable domain: KAGVTQTPRYLIKTRGQQVTLSCSPISGHRSVSWYQQTPGQGLQFLFEYFSETQRNKGNFPGRFSGRQFSNSRSEMNVSTLELGDSALYLCASSRGGFGTSSTDTQYFGPGTRLTVL.

The chain combines TRBV30 with TRBJ2-5, with TRBD2 matching over 7 bases. Germline V CDR1 and CDR2: GTSNPN, SVGIG (reference sequence). The CDR3 runs 13 residues. The junction had 5 bases not matched to a gene; V was cut back by 7 bases and J by 0 bases. The CDR3 DNA sequence: TGTGCCTTCAGCGGGACGTACCAAGAGACCCAGTACTTC. Translation gives CAFSGTYQETQYF.

This clone showed up just a few times. The chain recombines TRBV6-1 with TRBJ1-2, with 7 positions matching TRBD1. CDR3 length: 13 amino acids. Germline loops: CDR1 MNHNS, CDR2 SASEGT. V gave up 5 bases and J gave up 4 bases; unmatched junction bases: 4. CDR3 nucleotides: TGTGCCAGCAGTCGTACAGGGGCCTATGGCTACACCTTC. Amino acids: CASSRTGAYGYTF.

The gene calls are TRBV27 and TRBJ1-5, with 10 bases that match TRBD1. The junction had 21 bases not matched to a gene; V was cut back by 7 bases and J by 9 bases. The CDR3 extends over 18 amino acids. Germline CDR1 reads MNHEY; CDR2 reads SMNVEV (reference sequence). For the CDR3, the DNA is TGTGCCAGCACACACCTAAGGCCGGGACAGGGGAAATCAGGGCCCCAGCATTTT. Encoded protein: CASTHLRPGQGKSGPQHF.

The chain combines TRBV7-9 with TRBJ2-1; D unclear. Trimming took 1 base from V and 4 from J, leaving 5 bases between them. The CDR3 contains 13 residues. Germline V gene lookup returns CDR1 SEHNR and CDR2 FQNEAQ (reference sequence). CDR3 DNA sequence: TGTGCCAGCAGCTTAGGGCAGTACAATGAGCAGTTCTTC. The encoded protein is CASSLGQYNEQFF. Variable domain in full (rest from reference TRBV7-9 and TRBJ2-1): DTGVSQNPRHKITKRGQNVTFRCDPISEHNRLYWYRQTLGQGPEFLTYFQNEAQLEKSRLLSDRFSAERPKGSFSTLEIQRTEQGDSAMYLCASSLGQYNEQFFGPGTRLTVL.

The V call is TRBV6-6, the J call TRBJ1-1; weak D call: TRBD1 (5 bases). With 8 bases removed from V and 1 base from J, the gap between germline ends came to 17 bases. Germline assignment: CDR1 MNHNY and CDR2 SVGAGI (reference sequence). The CDR3 is 15 amino acids. CDR3 sequence: CASRPGAAGNTEAFF. The CDR3 coding sequence is TGTGCCAGCCGCCCCGGGGCAGCGGGGAACACTGAAGCTTTCTTT.

The chain couples TRBV10-1 to TRBJ2-5; weak D call: TRBD1 (5 bases). The J call is doubtful: the DNA matches TRBJ2-7 better. The CDR3 is 12 residues long. Germline loops: CDR1 WNHNN, CDR2 SYGVQD (reference sequence). CDR3 sequence (DNA): TGCGCCAGCAGTGAGCCAGGGTACGAGCAGTACTTC. It translates to CASSEPGYEQYF.

The rearrangement uses TRBV6-5 and TRBJ1-3; D ambiguous. V lost 6 bases, J lost 0 bases, and 6 bases lay in between. Germline V lookup: CDR1 MNHEY, CDR2 SVGAGI. The CDR3 is 13 amino acids. CDR3 loop: CASRRFSGNTIYF. CDR3 DNA: TGTGCCAGCAGGCGATTCTCTGGAAACACCATATATTTT.

This sequence joins TRBV2 and TRBJ2-7; unclear D gene. The CDR3 covers 14 residues. CDR1 is SNHLY and CDR2 is FYNNEI in the germline V gene. Trimming shortened V by 3 bases and J by 0 bases, and 9 bases separated the two germline ends. CDR3 in amino acids: CASSDGSGSYEQYF. The DNA for the CDR3 is TGTGCCAGCAGTGATGGTTCCGGCTCCTACGAGCAGTACTTC.

The V gene is TRBV18, the J gene TRBJ1-1; 9 bases are shared with TRBD1. The germline V gene has CDR1 KGHSH and CDR2 LQKENI. Trimming cost V 5 bases and J 4 bases; bases outside gene matches: 8. The CDR3 has 15 residues. CDR3 sequence reads: CASSGRTGEVTEAFF. In DNA form, the CDR3 reads TGTGCCAGCTCAGGGAGGACAGGGGAAGTCACTGAAGCTTTCTTT.